These 24 T cell receptor beta chains were sequenced from one sample in a study of blood T cell repertoires in COVID-19. Repertoires were generated with immunoSEQ multiplex PCR, while TCRdb's copy carries only in-frame clones and drops some. The sample has 150,000 to 200,000 clones, 74% seen once. Sequencing was performed on peripheral blood. Receptor source: a woman older than 75 with acute or convalescent COVID-19.

V and J are TRBV10-1 and TRBJ1-1, with 7 bases identical to TRBD1. The junction had 2 bases not matched to a gene; V was cut back by 0 bases and J by 4 bases. Germline loops: CDR1 WNHNN, CDR2 SYGVQD (reference sequence). The CDR3 has 14 residues. The CDR3 here is CASSESGTATEAFF. The CDR3 nucleotides are TGCGCCAGCAGTGAGTCAGGGACAGCCACTGAAGCTTTCTTT.

The chain joins TRBV10-3 to TRBJ1-5; maybe TRBD1 (5 bases). In germline, CDR1 is ENHRY, CDR2 SYGVKD. The CDR3 runs to 14 residues. Trimming cost V 9 bases and J 3 bases, with 15 bases left between them. CDR3 in DNA: TGTGCCATTGGGGTGGGGGGGTACAATCAGCCCCAGCATTTT. Protein sequence: CAIGVGGYNQPQHF.

The chain couples TRBV19 to TRBJ2-7; 12 bases agree with TRBD2. J was trimmed by 6 bases and V by 9 bases; bases with no gene match: 6. This CDR3 is built from 13 residues. Germline V gives CDR1 LNHDA, CDR2 SQIVND (reference sequence). Written as DNA, the CDR3 is TGTGCCAGATCGACTAGCGGGAGATCCGAGCAGTACTTC. Translation: CARSTSGRSEQYF.

The gene calls are TRBV7-8 and TRBJ2-2; 10 nucleotides line up with TRBD2. The length of the CDR3 is 16 residues. V was clipped by 7 bases and J by 8 bases; unmatched bases: 13. CDR1 and CDR2 from the germline V gene are SGHVS and FQNEAQ. The CDR3: CASTQRPGTSVGELFF. DNA for the CDR3: TGTGCCAGCACCCAAAGACCCGGGACTAGCGTAGGGGAGCTGTTTTTT.

The V and J genes are TRBV7-2 and TRBJ2-1; 10 bases are a match to TRBD2. V lost 1 base to trimming and J lost 2 bases; unmatched junction nucleotides: 5. Germline CDR1 reads SGHTA; CDR2 reads FQGNSA. The CDR3 runs to 17 residues. The DNA for the CDR3 is TGTGCCAGCAGCTTAGGAGGACTAGCGGCTACCTACAATGAGCAGTTCTTC. Translation gives CASSLGGLAATYNEQFF.

This chain links TRBV18 with TRBJ2-3; 13 bases are a match to TRBD2. V gave up 6 bases and J gave up 1 base; unmatched junction bases: 10. CDR3 length equals 18 residues. Germline V gene sequence: CDR1 KGHSH, CDR2 LQKENI. The CDR3 DNA is TGTGCCAGCTCTCCCGGACTAGCGGGAGAGGTTGGCACAGATACGCAGTATTTT. Protein: CASSPGLAGEVGTDTQYF.

This chain connects TRBV2 to TRBJ1-5; maybe TRBD1 (5 bases). The V gene's germline CDR1 is SNHLY and CDR2 FYNNEI. V shed 5 bases and J shed 0 bases, with 14 bases lying between them. The CDR3 loop spans 16 amino acids. CDR3 loop: CASSSGTSYSNQPQHF. The CDR3, as DNA: TGTGCCAGCAGTAGCGGGACTTCATATAGCAATCAGCCCCAGCATTTT. Combining the CDR3 with reference TRBV2 and TRBJ1-5 gives the whole variable domain EPEVTQTPSHQVTQMGQEVILRCVPISNHLYFYWYRQILGQKVEFLVSFYNNEISEKSEIFDDQFSVERPDGSNFTLKIRSTKLEDSAMYFCASSSGTSYSNQPQHFGDGTRLSIL.

The J gene is TRBJ1-5, the V gene TRBV28; the D is unclear. The germline V gene has CDR1 MDHEN and CDR2 SYDVKM. The V and J ends lost 3 bases and 2 bases respectively, with 11 bases between them. CDR3 size: 15 residues. The CDR3: CASSLPVAGNQPQHF. In nucleotides, the CDR3 is TGTGCCAGCAGTTTGCCGGTGGCGGGCAATCAGCCCCAGCATTTT. Full variable domain (outside the CDR3, taken from reference TRBV28 and TRBJ1-5): DVKVTQSSRYLVKRTGEKVFLECVQDMDHENMFWYRQDPGLGLRLIYFSYDVKMKEKGDIPEGYSVSREKKERFSLILESASTNQTSMYLCASSLPVAGNQPQHFGDGTRLSIL.

The J gene is TRBJ2-3, the V gene TRBV2; a possible D gene is TRBD2 (7 bases). Trimming left V 8 bases short and J 1 base short, with 19 bases between. Germline-derived CDR1 and CDR2 are SNHLY and FYNNEI. The CDR3 spans 16 residues. CDR3 sequence reads: CASQGRGAFGTDTQYF. The CDR3 bases are TGTGCCAGCCAGGGCCGGGGGGCGTTCGGCACAGATACGCAGTATTTT.

This clone appeared a single time. The chain combines TRBV6-2 or TRBV6-3 with TRBJ2-3; 8 nucleotides line up with TRBD2. Unmatched junction bases numbered 8, after V lost 3 bases and J lost 0 bases. This CDR3 spans 17 amino acids. Germline values: CDR1 MNHEY, CDR2 SVGEGT. This CDR3 reads CASSYVAGGSSTDTQYF. The CDR3 DNA follows: TGTGCCAGCAGTTATGTTGCGGGGGGAAGTAGCACAGATACGCAGTATTTT.

The chain combines TRBV6-5 with TRBJ1-1; D not certain. CDR3 length equals 15 residues. Germline CDR1 MNHEY, CDR2 SVGAGI. Between the trimmed V and J ends, which lost 7 bases and 4 bases, there was a span of 19 bases. CDR3 DNA: TGTGCCAGCACTCAAGAGGAGGGCGGAATCACTGAAGCTTTCTTT. Translated: CASTQEEGGITEAFF.

V gene TRBV28 combines with J gene TRBJ2-5; D is uncertain. V lost 4 bases and J lost 5, with 11 bases in between. Germline CDR1 reads MDHEN; CDR2 reads SYDVKM. The CDR3 has 13 amino acids. This CDR3 reads CASSSPAMETQYF. The CDR3 DNA follows: TGTGCCAGCAGTTCCCCCGCGATGGAGACCCAGTACTTC.

This clone has at least ten counts. The chain is built from TRBV10-3 and TRBJ2-7; 8 nucleotides agree with TRBD1. The V gene end was trimmed by 6 bases and the J gene end by 0 bases; junction bases not matched to a gene: 4. CDR1 and CDR2 from the germline V gene are ENHRY and SYGVKD. CDR3 length equals 14 residues. CDR3 nucleotide sequence: TGTGCCATCAGGGACAGGGTCCTCTCCTACGAGCAGTACTTC. As protein: CAIRDRVLSYEQYF.

The chain is built from TRBV2 and TRBJ2-5; 11 positions match TRBD2. The CDR3 has 15 residues. Germline V gives CDR1 SNHLY, CDR2 FYNNEI. V shed 6 bases, J shed 4 bases, and the junction held 7 bases outside the gene matches. CDR3 coding DNA: TGTGCCAGCAGAGCCTCCGGGACTAGCGGAGAGACCCAGTACTTC. It specifies CASRASGTSGETQYF.

The chain couples TRBV15 to TRBJ2-5; tentatively, D is TRBD2 (6 bases). CDR1 and CDR2 (germline): LNHNV, YYDKDF (reference sequence). With 2 bases removed from V and 0 bases from J, the gap between germline ends came to 10 bases. The CDR3 contains 15 residues. CDR3 protein: CATSRSRDYQETQYF. CDR3 coding DNA: TGTGCCACCAGCAGATCTAGGGACTACCAAGAGACCCAGTACTTC. Full variable domain (outside the CDR3, taken from reference TRBV15 and TRBJ2-5): DAMVIQNPRYQVTQFGKPVTLSCSQTLNHNVMYWYQQKSSQAPKLLFHYYDKDFNNEADTPDNFQSRRPNTSFCFLDIRSPGLGDTAMYLCATSRSRDYQETQYFGPGTRLLVL.

The rearrangement joins TRBV2 to TRBJ2-5; TRBD2 might be the D (5 bases). Germline V gene sequence: CDR1 SNHLY, CDR2 FYNNEI. The CDR3 is made up of 12 amino acids. Between the trimmed V and J ends, which lost 5 bases and 2 bases, there was a span of 6 bases. DNA of the CDR3: TGTGCCAGCAGTAGGGAGCAAGAGACCCAGTACTTC. It specifies CASSREQETQYF.

The chain employs TRBV3-1 (or the pseudogene TRBV3-2) and TRBJ1-5, with D possibly being TRBD1 (5 bases). This CDR3 has 15 residues. Trimming removed 4 bases from V and 2 bases from J, with 12 bases in between. CDR1 and CDR2 from the germline V gene are LGHDT and YNNKEL (reference sequence). CDR3 sequence: CASSLRVSGNQPQHF. As DNA, the CDR3 is TGTGCCAGCAGCCTCAGGGTATCGGGCAATCAGCCCCAGCATTTT.

The chain employs TRBV5-6 and TRBJ1-1; 7 bases are a match to TRBD1. The germline V gene encodes CDR1 SGHDT and CDR2 YYEEEE. V shed 4 bases, J shed 0 bases, and the junction held 9 bases outside the gene matches. The CDR3 spans 16 residues. The CDR3 coding sequence is TGTGCCAGCAGCCCGGAGGGGGCAGCGATGAACACTGAAGCTTTCTTT. Amino acid sequence: CASSPEGAAMNTEAFF.

This clone was observed a single time. The chain carries TRBV7-9 and TRBJ2-1; TRBD2 matches at 13 bases. This CDR3 is built from 16 residues. Germline loops: CDR1 SEHNR, CDR2 FQNEAQ (reference sequence). Losses at the gene ends were 5 bases for V and 8 bases for J; bases not matched to a gene: 9. DNA of the CDR3: TGTGCCAGCAGCCCTCGGGGACTAGCGGGACGGGATGAGCAGTTCTTC. Translated: CASSPRGLAGRDEQFF.

V usage is TRBV14 and J usage is TRBJ2-7, with TRBD2 matching over 7 bases. Germline trimming cut 4 bases from V and 2 bases from J; bases unmatched to any gene: 8. The CDR3 extends over 15 amino acids. From germline, CDR1 is SGHDN and CDR2 FVKESK. CDR3 residues: CASSLPGTTAYEQYF. CDR3 nucleotides: TGTGCCAGCAGCCTCCCCGGGACTACAGCCTACGAGCAGTACTTC.

The chain recombines TRBV6-6 with TRBJ1-2, with D unresolved. The CDR3 has 11 amino acids. V dropped 5 bases and J dropped 4 bases, with 5 bases sitting between them. The germline gives CDR1 MNHNY, CDR2 SVGAGI (reference sequence). The CDR3 DNA reads as TGTGCCAGCAGTGGGCTCTATGGCTACACCTTC. Protein product: CASSGLYGYTF.

The genes are TRBV6-5 and TRBJ1-1, with TRBD1 as a possible D gene (6 bases). Germline CDR1 and CDR2: MNHEY and SVGAGI. The V gene lost 6 bases and the J gene lost 5 bases, with 16 bases spanning the gap. CDR3 length: 14 amino acids. CDR3 sequence: CASSVNPGVTEAFF. The DNA of the CDR3 is TGTGCCAGCAGCGTCAACCCAGGGGTAACTGAAGCTTTCTTT.

The chain couples TRBV11-2 to TRBJ2-2; the D is unclear. The CDR3 totals 15 residues. Germline V gene sequence: CDR1 SGHAT, CDR2 FQNNGV. Between the trimmed V and J ends, which lost 4 bases and 4 bases, there was a span of 13 bases. The CDR3 region has the DNA TGTGCCAGCAGCTCCCAACTTCAGGCCACCGGGGAGCTGTTTTTT. It specifies CASSSQLQATGELFF.

This clone was found once. This chain connects TRBV5-1 to TRBJ1-1; a possible D gene is TRBD1 (6 bases). The CDR3 length is 14 residues. The germline gives CDR1 SGHRS, CDR2 YFSETQ. The V end was cut by 6 bases, the J end by 4 bases, with 16 bases between. The chain's CDR3 is CASNEPGVVTEAFF. The CDR3, as DNA: TGCGCCAGCAATGAACCAGGGGTTGTCACTGAAGCTTTCTTT. Full variable domain (outside the CDR3, taken from reference TRBV5-1 and TRBJ1-1): KAGVTQTPRYLIKTRGQQVTLSCSPISGHRSVSWYQQTPGQGLQFLFEYFSETQRNKGNFPGRFSGRQFSNSRSEMNVSTLELGDSALYLCASNEPGVVTEAFFGQGTRLTVV.